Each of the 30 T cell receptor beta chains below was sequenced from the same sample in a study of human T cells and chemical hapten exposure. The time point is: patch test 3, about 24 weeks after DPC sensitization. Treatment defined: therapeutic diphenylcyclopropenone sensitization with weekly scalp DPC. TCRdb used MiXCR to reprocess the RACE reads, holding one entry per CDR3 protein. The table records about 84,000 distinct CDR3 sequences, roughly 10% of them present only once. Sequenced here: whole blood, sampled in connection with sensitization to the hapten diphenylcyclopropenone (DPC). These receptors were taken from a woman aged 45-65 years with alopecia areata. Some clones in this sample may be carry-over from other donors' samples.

Here the CDR3 reads CSVDRDTGELFF. In DNA form, the CDR3 reads TGCAGCGTTGACCGGGACACCGGGGAGCTGTTTTTT. J is TRBJ2-2 and V is TRBV29-1; no clear D gene. The germline V and J ends were trimmed by 3 bases and 3 bases, with 5 bases remaining between them. Per the germline V gene, CDR1 is SQVTM and CDR2 is ANQGSEA. The CDR3 covers 12 residues.

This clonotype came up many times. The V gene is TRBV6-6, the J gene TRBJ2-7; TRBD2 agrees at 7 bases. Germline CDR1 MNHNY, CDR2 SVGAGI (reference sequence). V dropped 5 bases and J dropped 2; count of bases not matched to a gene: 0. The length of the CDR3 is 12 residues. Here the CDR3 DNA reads TGTGCCAGCAGTGGGGGGGCCTACGAGCAGTACTTC. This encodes CASSGGAYEQYF.

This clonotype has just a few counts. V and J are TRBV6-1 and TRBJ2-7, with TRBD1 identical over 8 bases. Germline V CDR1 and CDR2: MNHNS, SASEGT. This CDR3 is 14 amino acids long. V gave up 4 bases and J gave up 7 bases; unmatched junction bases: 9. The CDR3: CASSAGQGTEEQYF. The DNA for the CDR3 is TGTGCCAGCAGTGCTGGACAGGGAACGGAAGAGCAGTACTTC.

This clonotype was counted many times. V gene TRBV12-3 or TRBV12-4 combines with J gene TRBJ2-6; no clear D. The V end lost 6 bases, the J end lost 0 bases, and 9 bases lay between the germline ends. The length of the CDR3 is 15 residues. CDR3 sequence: CASSLSGSGANVLTF. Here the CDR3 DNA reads TGTGCCAGCAGCTTATCGGGCTCTGGGGCCAACGTCCTGACTTTC.

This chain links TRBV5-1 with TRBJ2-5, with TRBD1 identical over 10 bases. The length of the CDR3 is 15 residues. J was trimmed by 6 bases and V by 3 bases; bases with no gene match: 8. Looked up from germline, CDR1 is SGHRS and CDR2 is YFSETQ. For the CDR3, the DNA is TGCGCCAGCAGCTCCTCCGGGACAGGGGTGAAGACCCAGTACTTC. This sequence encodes CASSSSGTGVKTQYF.

The CDR3 here is CASGAGAGNEKLFF. The CDR3, as DNA: TGTGCCAGCGGTGCGGGGGCGGGTAATGAAAAACTGTTTTTT. The J gene is TRBJ1-4, the V gene TRBV28, with D maybe TRBD1 (6 bases). This CDR3 has 14 amino acids. Germline-derived CDR1 and CDR2 are MDHEN and SYDVKM. Trimming took off 8 bases at V and 4 bases at J, with 14 bases between the two ends.

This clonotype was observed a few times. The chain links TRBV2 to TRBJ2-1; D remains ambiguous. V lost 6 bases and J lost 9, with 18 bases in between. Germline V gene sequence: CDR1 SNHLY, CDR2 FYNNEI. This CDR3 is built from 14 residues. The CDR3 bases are TGTGCCAGCAGCCCGACTGGTCCTCGCGGTGAGCAGTTCTTC. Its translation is CASSPTGPRGEQFF.

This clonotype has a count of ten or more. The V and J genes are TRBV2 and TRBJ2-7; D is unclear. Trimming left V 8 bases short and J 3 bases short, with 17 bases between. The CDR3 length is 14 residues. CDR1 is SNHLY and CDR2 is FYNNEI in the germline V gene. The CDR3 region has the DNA TGTGCCAGCGATGATTATGGCACAAGCTACGAGCAGTACTTC. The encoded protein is CASDDYGTSYEQYF.

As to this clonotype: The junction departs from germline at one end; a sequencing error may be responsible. In DNA, the CDR3 is TGTGCCAGCCCGGGACATGAGACTTTT. Protein product: CASPGHETF. This chain uses TRBV25-1 with TRBJ1-4; TRBD1 might be the D (6 bases). The CDR3 totals 9 residues. Germline V gives CDR1 MGHDK, CDR2 SYGVNS.

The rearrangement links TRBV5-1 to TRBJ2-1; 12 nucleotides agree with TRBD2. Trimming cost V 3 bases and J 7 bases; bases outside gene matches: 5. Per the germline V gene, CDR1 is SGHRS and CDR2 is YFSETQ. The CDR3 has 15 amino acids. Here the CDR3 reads CASSSTSGSGNEQFF. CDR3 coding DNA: TGCGCCAGCAGCTCGACTAGCGGGAGCGGGAATGAGCAGTTCTTC.

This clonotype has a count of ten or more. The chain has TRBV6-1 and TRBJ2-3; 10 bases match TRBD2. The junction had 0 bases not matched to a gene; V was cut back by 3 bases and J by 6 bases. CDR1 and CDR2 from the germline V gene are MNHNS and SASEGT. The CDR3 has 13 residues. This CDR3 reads CASSEGLADTQYF. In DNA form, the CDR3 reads TGTGCCAGCAGTGAGGGACTAGCGGATACGCAGTATTTT.

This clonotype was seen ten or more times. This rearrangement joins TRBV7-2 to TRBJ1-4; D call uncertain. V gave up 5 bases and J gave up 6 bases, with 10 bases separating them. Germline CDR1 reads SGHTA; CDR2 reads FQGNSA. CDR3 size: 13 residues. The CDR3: CASSPRTDEKLFF. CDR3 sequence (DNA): TGTGCCAGCAGCCCCAGGACTGATGAAAAACTGTTTTTT.

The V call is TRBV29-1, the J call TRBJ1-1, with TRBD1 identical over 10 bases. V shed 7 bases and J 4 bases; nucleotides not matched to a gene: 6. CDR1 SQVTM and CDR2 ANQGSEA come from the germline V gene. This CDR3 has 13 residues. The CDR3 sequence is CSGTDRGFTEAFF. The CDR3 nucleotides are TGCAGCGGGACGGACAGGGGGTTCACTGAAGCTTTCTTT.

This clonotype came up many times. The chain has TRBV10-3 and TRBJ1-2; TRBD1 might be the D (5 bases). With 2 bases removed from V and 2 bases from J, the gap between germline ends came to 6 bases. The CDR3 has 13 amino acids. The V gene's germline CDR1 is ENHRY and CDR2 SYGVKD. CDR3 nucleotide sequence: TGTGCCATCAGTGAGGGACAAAACTATGGCTACACCTTC. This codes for CAISEGQNYGYTF.

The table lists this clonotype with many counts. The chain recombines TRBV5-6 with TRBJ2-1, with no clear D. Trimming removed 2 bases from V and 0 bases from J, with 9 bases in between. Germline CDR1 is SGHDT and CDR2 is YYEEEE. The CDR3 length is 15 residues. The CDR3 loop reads CASSFRRHSYNEQFF. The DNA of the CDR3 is TGTGCCAGCAGCTTCCGGCGACACTCCTACAATGAGCAGTTCTTC.

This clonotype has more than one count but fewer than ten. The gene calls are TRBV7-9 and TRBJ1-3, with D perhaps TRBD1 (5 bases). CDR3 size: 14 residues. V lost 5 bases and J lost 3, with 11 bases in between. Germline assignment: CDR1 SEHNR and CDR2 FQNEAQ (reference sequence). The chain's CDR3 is CASSQGALGNTIYF. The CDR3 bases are TGTGCCAGCAGCCAAGGGGCGCTTGGAAACACCATATATTTT.

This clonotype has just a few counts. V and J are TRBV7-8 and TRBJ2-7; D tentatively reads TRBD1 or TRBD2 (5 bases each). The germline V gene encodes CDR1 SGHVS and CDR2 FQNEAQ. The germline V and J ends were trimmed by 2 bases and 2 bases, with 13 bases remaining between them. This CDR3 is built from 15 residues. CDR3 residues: CASSLLAGRAYEQYF. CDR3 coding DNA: TGTGCCAGCAGCTTATTGGCAGGGCGGGCCTACGAGCAGTACTTC.

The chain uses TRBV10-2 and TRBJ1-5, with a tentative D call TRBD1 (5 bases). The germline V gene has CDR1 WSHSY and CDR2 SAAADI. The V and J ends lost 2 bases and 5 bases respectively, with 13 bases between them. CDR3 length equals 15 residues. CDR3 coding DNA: TGCGCCAGCAGTGAGGCCCTGTGGGGGGATCAGCCCCAGCATTTT. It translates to CASSEALWGDQPQHF.

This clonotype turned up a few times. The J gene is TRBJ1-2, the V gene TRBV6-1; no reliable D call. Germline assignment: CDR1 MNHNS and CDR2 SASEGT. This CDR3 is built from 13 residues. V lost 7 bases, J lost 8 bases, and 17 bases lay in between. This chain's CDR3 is CASTPGLYGGYTF. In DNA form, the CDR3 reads TGTGCCAGCACTCCAGGCCTCTATGGCGGCTACACCTTC.

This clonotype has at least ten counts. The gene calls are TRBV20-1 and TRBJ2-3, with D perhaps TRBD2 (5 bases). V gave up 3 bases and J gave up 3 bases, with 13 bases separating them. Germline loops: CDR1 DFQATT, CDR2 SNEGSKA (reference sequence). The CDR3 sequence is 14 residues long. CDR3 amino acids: CSASPLGRTDTQYF. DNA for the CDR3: TGCAGTGCTAGCCCCTTGGGGAGAACAGATACGCAGTATTTT.

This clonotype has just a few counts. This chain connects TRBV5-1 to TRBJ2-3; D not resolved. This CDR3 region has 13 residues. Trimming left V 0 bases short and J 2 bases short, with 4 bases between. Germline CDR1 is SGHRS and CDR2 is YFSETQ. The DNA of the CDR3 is TGCGCCAGCAGCTTGGTAATCACAGATACGCAGTATTTT. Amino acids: CASSLVITDTQYF.

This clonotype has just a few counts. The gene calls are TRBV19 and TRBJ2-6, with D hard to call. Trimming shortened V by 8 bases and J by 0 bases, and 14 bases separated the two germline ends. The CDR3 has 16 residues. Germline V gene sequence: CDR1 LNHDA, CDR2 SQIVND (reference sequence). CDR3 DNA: TGTGCCAGTTGTAGGGCCTCGAGCTCTGGGGCCAACGTCCTGACTTTC. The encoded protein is CASCRASSSGANVLTF.

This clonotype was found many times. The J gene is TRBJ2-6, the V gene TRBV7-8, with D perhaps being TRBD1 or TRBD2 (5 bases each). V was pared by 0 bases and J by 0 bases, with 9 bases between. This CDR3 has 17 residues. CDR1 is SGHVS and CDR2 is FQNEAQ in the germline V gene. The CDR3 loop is CASSLAWGSSGANVLTF. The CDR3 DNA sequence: TGTGCCAGCAGCTTAGCGTGGGGGAGCTCTGGGGCCAACGTCCTGACTTTC. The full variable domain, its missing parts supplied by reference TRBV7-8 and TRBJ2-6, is GAGVSQSPRYKVAKRGQDVALRCDPISGHVSLFWYQQALGQGPEFLTYFQNEAQLDKSGLPSDRFFAERPEGSVSTLKIQRTQQEDSAVYLCASSLAWGSSGANVLTFGAGSRLTVL.

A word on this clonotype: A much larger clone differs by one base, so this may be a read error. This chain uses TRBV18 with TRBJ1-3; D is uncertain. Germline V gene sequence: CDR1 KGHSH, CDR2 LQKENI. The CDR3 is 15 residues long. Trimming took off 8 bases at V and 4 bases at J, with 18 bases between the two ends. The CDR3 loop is CASLWTREKGNTIYF. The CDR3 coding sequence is TGTGCCAGCCTGTGGACCCGGGAAAAAGGAAACACCATATATTTT.

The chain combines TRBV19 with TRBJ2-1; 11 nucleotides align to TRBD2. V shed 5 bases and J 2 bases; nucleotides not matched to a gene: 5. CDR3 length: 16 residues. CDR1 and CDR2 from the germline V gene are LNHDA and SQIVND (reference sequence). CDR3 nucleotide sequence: TGTGCCAGTAGTCAGGTAGCGGGAGGGCCCTACAATGAGCAGTTCTTC. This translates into CASSQVAGGPYNEQFF.

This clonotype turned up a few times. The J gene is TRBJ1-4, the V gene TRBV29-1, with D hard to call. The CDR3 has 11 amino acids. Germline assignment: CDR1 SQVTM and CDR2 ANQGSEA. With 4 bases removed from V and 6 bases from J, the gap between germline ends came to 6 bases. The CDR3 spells CSVGSYEKLFF. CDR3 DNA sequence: TGCAGCGTTGGGTCCTATGAAAAACTGTTTTTT.

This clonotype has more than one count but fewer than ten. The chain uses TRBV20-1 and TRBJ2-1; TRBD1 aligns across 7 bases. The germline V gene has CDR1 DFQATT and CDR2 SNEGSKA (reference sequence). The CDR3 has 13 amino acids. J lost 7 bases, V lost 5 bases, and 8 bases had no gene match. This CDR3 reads CSADRDRPNEQFF. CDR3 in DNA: TGCAGTGCTGACAGGGACCGCCCTAATGAGCAGTTCTTC.

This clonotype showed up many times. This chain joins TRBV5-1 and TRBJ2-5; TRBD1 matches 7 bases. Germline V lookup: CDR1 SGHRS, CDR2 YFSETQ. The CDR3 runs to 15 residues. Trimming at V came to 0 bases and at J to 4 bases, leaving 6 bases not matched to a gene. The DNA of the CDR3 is TGCGCCAGCAGCTTGGGGGACAGTTTAGGAGAGACCCAGTACTTC. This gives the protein CASSLGDSLGETQYF.

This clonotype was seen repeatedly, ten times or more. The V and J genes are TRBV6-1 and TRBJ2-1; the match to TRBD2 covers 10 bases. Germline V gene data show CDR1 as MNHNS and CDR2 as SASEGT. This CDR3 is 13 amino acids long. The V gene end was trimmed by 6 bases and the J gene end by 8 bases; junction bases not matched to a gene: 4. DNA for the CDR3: TGTGCCAGCAGGGCTAGCGGGAGACATGAGCAGTTCTTC. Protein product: CASRASGRHEQFF.

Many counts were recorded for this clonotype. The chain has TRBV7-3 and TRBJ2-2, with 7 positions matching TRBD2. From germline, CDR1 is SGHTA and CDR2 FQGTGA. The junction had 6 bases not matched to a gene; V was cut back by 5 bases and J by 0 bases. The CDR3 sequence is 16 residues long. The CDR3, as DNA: TGTGCCAGCAGCCCGCGACTAGCAACGAACACCGGGGAGCTGTTTTTT. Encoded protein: CASSPRLATNTGELFF.